These 8 T cell receptor beta chains were all obtained from the same sample, sequenced in a study of blood T cell repertoires in COVID-19. TCRdb keeps only in-frame clones here, not all; method: immunoSEQ multiplex PCR. The sample records around 200,000 clones, just over 85% being singletons. Sequenced: peripheral blood. The receptor set was obtained from a man between 45 and 60 years old with acute or convalescent COVID-19.

This chain joins TRBV19 and TRBJ1-2; 8 bases fit TRBD1. This CDR3 is built from 14 residues. V lost 5 bases to trimming and J lost 5 bases; unmatched junction nucleotides: 7. Germline CDR1 LNHDA, CDR2 SQIVND (reference sequence). The CDR3 DNA reads as TGTGCCAGTAGTGCCGGACAGGGAGCATATGGCTACACCTTC. This encodes CASSAGQGAYGYTF.

The V gene is TRBV5-1, the J gene TRBJ2-2, with 10 bases matching TRBD2. The V segment lost 6 bases and the J segment 1 base; nucleotides outside the gene matches: 6. Germline loops: CDR1 SGHRS, CDR2 YFSETQ. The CDR3 has 16 amino acids. CDR3 coding DNA: TGCGCCAGCAATCCTAGCGGGGGCCAGAACACCGGGGAGCTGTTTTTT. This translates into CASNPSGGQNTGELFF.

This clone was recorded only once. The chain employs TRBV10-3 and TRBJ2-4; TRBD1 aligns across 10 bases. In germline, CDR1 is ENHRY, CDR2 SYGVKD. With 0 bases clipped from V and 0 bases from J, the junction kept 14 bases outside the gene matches. The CDR3 loop spans 21 amino acids. CDR3 protein: CAISESAGTGAWGLAKNIQYF. The CDR3 DNA reads as TGTGCCATCAGTGAGTCAGCGGGGACAGGGGCATGGGGTCTAGCCAAAAACATTCAGTACTTC.

V is TRBV29-1 and J is TRBJ1-1; 8 bases map to TRBD1. The V segment lost 5 bases and the J segment 1 base; nucleotides outside the gene matches: 3. CDR1 is SQVTM and CDR2 is ANQGSEA in the germline V gene. The length of the CDR3 is 13 residues. Written as DNA, the CDR3 is TGCAGCGTTCCAACAGGGGGGAACACTGAAGCTTTCTTT. Residues: CSVPTGGNTEAFF.

The chain recombines TRBV5-1 with TRBJ2-5; 7 bases are shared with TRBD1. Germline V gene lookup returns CDR1 SGHRS and CDR2 YFSETQ. V lost 0 bases to trimming and J lost 4 bases; unmatched junction nucleotides: 3. This CDR3 has 14 residues. The CDR3 is CASSLGDRSETQYF. CDR3 coding DNA: TGCGCCAGCAGCTTGGGGGACAGATCAGAGACCCAGTACTTC.

The genes are TRBV29-1 and TRBJ2-5; TRBD1 might be the D (5 bases). The germline V gene encodes CDR1 SQVTM and CDR2 ANQGSEA. V gave up 7 bases and J gave up 4 bases, with 16 bases separating them. The CDR3 consists of 13 residues. This chain's CDR3 is CSGHRMSRETQYF. Here the CDR3 DNA reads TGCAGCGGCCACAGGATGAGTCGAGAGACCCAGTACTTC.

This clone showed up just a few times. The CDR3 bases are TGTGCCAGCAGCAGGACAGGCCGTTCCCTCCACTTT. The encoded protein is CASSRTGRSLHF. The rearrangement links TRBV5-6 to TRBJ1-6; TRBD1 agrees at 7 bases. This CDR3 region has 12 residues. With V trimmed by 4 bases and J by 14 bases, 6 bases remained unmatched. Germline CDR1 and CDR2: SGHDT and YYEEEE. Full variable domain (rest looked up from reference TRBV5-6 and TRBJ1-6): DAGVTQSPTHLIKTRGQQVTLRCSPKSGHDTVSWYQQALGQGPQFIFQYYEEEERQRGNFPDRFSGHQFPNYSSELNVNALLLGDSALYLCASSRTGRSLHFGNGTRLTVT.

The V call is TRBV5-1, the J call TRBJ2-2, with 8 bases matching TRBD2. Germline V gives CDR1 SGHRS, CDR2 YFSETQ. The CDR3 has 17 amino acids. V trimming: 2 bases; J trimming: 0 bases; junction bases outside the gene matches: 6. The CDR3 spells CASSFPRGAPNTGELFF. CDR3 in DNA: TGCGCCAGCAGCTTCCCGCGGGGGGCACCGAACACCGGGGAGCTGTTTTTT.